The next 27 T cell receptor beta chains were all read from a single sample in a study of spatial heterogeneity in lung cancer (dated by TCRdb to between 2017 and 2020). The study at large found these results: The tumor nonsynonymous mutation count correlated with the number of expanded intratumoral alpha and beta TCRs.

Library preparation was by 5' RACE. Sequencing took place on a NextSeq 500. TCRdb reworked the public reads: Q25 trimming with fastp, MiXCR clone assembly, productive beta chains retained. Each entry is one CDR3 protein sequence, shown with its most common DNA and genes. The sample table shows roughly 8,400 distinct CDR3 sequences, and about an eighth are seen once. Together, the top ten hold roughly 11% of the sample. The intended sense of this specimen's time point label: sample taken at primary tumor resection. Their antigens are not known. Specimen: lung tumor tissue, collected at surgery. The source is a male donor with early-stage non-small cell lung cancer.

V usage is TRBV30 and J usage is TRBJ1-1; D gene unclear. CDR3 length: 12 residues. V was cut by 2 bases and J by 4 bases, with 8 bases left in between. CDR1 and CDR2 (germline): GTSNPN, SVGIG (reference sequence). CDR3 loop: CAWSMGTTEAFF. CDR3 DNA sequence: TGTGCCTGGAGTATGGGAACCACTGAAGCTTTCTTT.

By share, this clonotype counts as medium-sized. The chain combines TRBV24-1 with TRBJ2-3; the match to TRBD1 covers 7 bases. Per the germline V gene, CDR1 is KGHDR and CDR2 is SFDVKD. This CDR3 contains 20 residues. V shed 4 bases and J 6 bases; nucleotides not matched to a gene: 24. The CDR3 loop reads CATSDSGTAGPTRTADTQYF. In nucleotides, the CDR3 is TGTGCCACCAGTGACTCCGGGACAGCCGGGCCCACTCGCACAGCGGATACGCAGTATTTT.

This clonotype occurred many times. The rearrangement uses TRBV5-1 and TRBJ1-1, with D possibly TRBD1 on 6 matching bases. CDR3 size: 15 residues. The ends were cut back, 2 bases at V and 1 base at J, with 12 bases in the middle. The germline V gene encodes CDR1 SGHRS and CDR2 YFSETQ. CDR3 nucleotides: TGCGCCAGCAGCTTCCCGGACAGAGAGAACACTGAAGCTTTCTTT. Translating it yields CASSFPDRENTEAFF.

In this sample, this clonotype turned up a few times. This chain connects TRBV27 to TRBJ2-7; the D gene is possibly TRBD2 (5 bases). This CDR3 is 13 amino acids long. The germline CDR1 and CDR2 sequences are MNHEY and SMNVEV (reference sequence). V was trimmed by 3 bases and J by 6 bases, leaving 12 bases between them. The CDR3 DNA follows: TGTGCCAGCAGTTTCGCAGGTGGAGGCGAGCAGTACTTC. Translating gives CASSFAGGGEQYF.

This clonotype was seen many times. The CDR3 here is CASSPNREVEQYF. CDR3 nucleotide sequence: TGTGCCAGCAGCCCAAACAGGGAAGTGGAGCAGTACTTC. The chain carries TRBV7-2 and TRBJ2-7, with D perhaps matching TRBD1 (6 bases). Trimming stripped 5 bases from V and 7 bases from J, with 15 bases between. Germline V CDR1 and CDR2: SGHTA, FQGNSA. The CDR3 totals 13 residues.

This clonotype came up many times. This chain joins TRBV6-1 and TRBJ1-3, with 10 positions matching TRBD1. CDR1 and CDR2 (germline): MNHNS, SASEGT. The CDR3 has 17 amino acids. J lost 4 bases, V lost 4 bases, and 10 bases had no gene match. CDR3: CASSAGQGNTQGNTIYF. For the CDR3, the DNA is TGTGCCAGCAGTGCGGGACAGGGGAACACCCAGGGAAACACCATATATTTT.

This clonotype was seen ten or more times. The V and J genes are TRBV2 and TRBJ1-1; D gene unclear. Germline V CDR1 and CDR2: SNHLY, FYNNEI. The V and J ends lost 4 bases and 2 bases respectively, with 5 bases between them. The CDR3 has 12 residues. Here the CDR3 reads CASSVGNTEAFF. In DNA form, the CDR3 reads TGTGCCAGCAGTGTCGGTAACACTGAAGCTTTCTTT. The full variable domain, in which reference TRBV2 and TRBJ1-1 provide the parts outside the CDR3, is EPEVTQTPSHQVTQMGQEVILRCVPISNHLYFYWYRQILGQKVEFLVSFYNNEISEKSEIFDDQFSVERPDGSNFTLKIRSTKLEDSAMYFCASSVGNTEAFFGQGTRLTVV.

This clonotype counts as large. V and J are TRBV29-1 and TRBJ2-5; 8 positions agree with TRBD1. This CDR3 region has 13 residues. Germline trimming cut 4 bases from V and 4 bases from J; bases unmatched to any gene: 5. In germline, CDR1 is SQVTM, CDR2 ANQGSEA. In DNA form, the CDR3 reads TGCAGCGTTGGGACAGGGCCGCGAGAGACCCAGTACTTC. Protein product: CSVGTGPRETQYF.

This clonotype was recorded many times. The chain links TRBV7-6 to TRBJ2-7; weak D call: TRBD2 (6 bases). Trimming took 2 bases from V and 4 from J, leaving 18 bases between them. Germline CDR1 is SGHVS and CDR2 is FNYEAQ. The CDR3 contains 16 residues. CDR3 residues: CASSLLPDGGEYEQYF. The CDR3 DNA is TGTGCCAGCAGCTTACTTCCGGACGGAGGGGAGTACGAGCAGTACTTC. The full variable domain, rest sourced from reference TRBV7-6 and TRBJ2-7, is GAGVSQSPRYKVTKRGQDVALRCDPISGHVSLYWYRQALGQGPEFLTYFNYEAQQDKSGLPNDRFSAERPEGSISTLTIQRTEQRDSAMYRCASSLLPDGGEYEQYFGPGTRLTVT.

In this sample, this clonotype is medium-sized. This rearrangement joins TRBV2 to TRBJ2-7; TRBD2 agrees at 8 bases. With 0 bases clipped from V and 4 bases from J, the junction kept 5 bases outside the gene matches. This CDR3 comprises 15 residues. CDR1 is SNHLY, CDR2 FYNNEI, per germline. CDR3 nucleotides: TGTGCCAGCAGTGAAGCGACGGGAGGGCTTTACGAGCAGTACTTC. As protein: CASSEATGGLYEQYF.

This clonotype was seen ten or more times. The chain combines TRBV11-2 with TRBJ2-1; TRBD2 matches 7 bases. CDR1 SGHAT and CDR2 FQNNGV come from the germline V gene. The CDR3 extends over 13 amino acids. The V gene end was trimmed by 0 bases and the J gene end by 15 bases; junction bases not matched to a gene: 8. The CDR3, as DNA: TGTGCCAGCAGCTTAGATCTGGGGACTAATCCGTTCTTC. Protein: CASSLDLGTNPFF. Complete variable domain (other parts from reference TRBV11-2 and TRBJ2-1): EAGVAQSPRYKIIEKRQSVAFWCNPISGHATLYWYQQILGQGPKLLIQFQNNGVVDDSQLPKDRFSAERLKGVDSTLKIQPAKLEDSAVYLCASSLDLGTNPFFGPGTRLTVL.

This clonotype was seen ten or more times. The V call is TRBV20-1, the J call TRBJ2-7, with unresolved D. CDR3 length: 11 amino acids. V was pared by 3 bases and J by 2 bases, with 5 bases between. Germline CDR1 DFQATT, CDR2 SNEGSKA (reference sequence). The CDR3 DNA reads TGCAGTGCTAGTACCCCCTACGAGCAGTACTTC. It codes for CSASTPYEQYF.

There are many counts of this clonotype. This chain joins TRBV28 and TRBJ2-2, with 11 bases lining up with TRBD1. The V and J ends lost 4 bases and 2 bases, in that order; junction bases with no gene match: 3. This CDR3 has 16 amino acids. Germline V gene lookup returns CDR1 MDHEN and CDR2 SYDVKM. The chain's CDR3 is CASSWWTGGNTGELFF. CDR3 sequence (DNA): TGTGCCAGCAGTTGGTGGACAGGGGGCAACACCGGGGAGCTGTTTTTT.

To note about this clonotype: This may be a read error: a much more frequent sequence differs by one nucleotide. The CDR3: CASSAPPGQGLSPLLF. CDR3 sequence (DNA): TGCGCCAGCAGTGCGCCACCGGGACAGGGTCTATCACCCCTCCTCTTT. The gene calls are TRBV10-2 and TRBJ1-6; TRBD1 matches 9 bases. The CDR3 consists of 16 residues. Per germline, CDR1 WSHSY and CDR2 SAAADI.

This clonotype was found many times. V usage is TRBV24-1 and J usage is TRBJ2-2, with D uncertain. V shed 9 bases and J shed 0 bases, with 7 bases lying between them. The CDR3 has 13 amino acids. Germline CDR1 is KGHDR and CDR2 is SFDVKD. CDR3 loop: CATSAPNTGELFF. CDR3 in DNA: TGTGCCACCTCGGCGCCGAACACCGGGGAGCTGTTTTTT.

Many counts were recorded for this clonotype. This chain links TRBV7-2 with TRBJ2-2; D unclear. Trimming took 1 base from V and 3 from J, leaving 12 bases between them. Germline V gene sequence: CDR1 SGHTA, CDR2 FQGNSA. This CDR3 has 16 residues. CDR3 bases: TGTGCCAGCAGCTTAGAGTCCCAGATGGACACCGGGGAGCTGTTTTTT. Its translation: CASSLESQMDTGELFF.

There are many counts of this clonotype. This chain links TRBV24-1 with TRBJ2-6; D perhaps matches TRBD2 (5 bases). CDR3 size: 16 residues. With 0 bases removed from V and 1 base from J, the gap between germline ends came to 6 bases. Per germline, CDR1 KGHDR and CDR2 SFDVKD. CDR3 DNA sequence: TGTGCCACCAGTGATTTGCCGGGATCTGGGGCCAACGTCCTGACTTTC. Amino acid sequence: CATSDLPGSGANVLTF.

A single count supports this clonotype. The V gene is TRBV9, the J gene TRBJ2-3, with D hard to call. The CDR3 totals 12 residues. V lost 0 bases to trimming and J lost 5 bases, with 4 bases between them. Germline V CDR1 and CDR2: SGDLS, YYNGEE. CDR3 coding DNA: TGTGCCAGCAGCGTAGATAAAGATACGCAGTATTTT. Translation: CASSVDKDTQYF.

This clonotype ranks as medium-sized. The gene calls are TRBV25-1 and TRBJ2-3; 9 bases line up with TRBD2. After removal of 2 bases from V and 3 bases from J, the junction contained 3 bases not matched to a gene. CDR1 and CDR2 from the germline V gene are MGHDK and SYGVNS. The CDR3 covers 15 residues. CDR3 DNA: TGTGCCAGCAGTGAAGGACTAGCGCGAACAGATACGCAGTATTTT. This translates into CASSEGLARTDTQYF.

This clonotype is labeled as medium-sized. V gene TRBV1 combines with J gene TRBJ2-1; no DNA check was done on the table's D call, TRBD2. TRBV1 constitutes a pseudogene. The CDR3 has 16 amino acids. Here the CDR3 reads CTSSPARLVTRDEQFF. CDR3 in DNA: TGCACCAGCAGCCCGGCCCGACTAGTTACCCGGGATGAGCAGTTCTTC.

In this sample, this clonotype turned up a few times. The chain combines TRBV3-1 with TRBJ2-2, with D perhaps matching TRBD1 (5 bases). The germline V gene encodes CDR1 LGHDT and CDR2 YNNKEL (reference sequence). V was trimmed by 2 bases and J by 1 base, leaving 5 bases between them. There are 14 residues in the CDR3. The CDR3 reads CASSQQGNTGELFF. CDR3 nucleotide sequence: TGTGCCAGCAGCCAACAGGGGAACACCGGGGAGCTGTTTTTT. The variable domain in full, completed from reference TRBV3-1 and TRBJ2-2, reads DTAVSQTPKYLVTQMGNDKSIKCEQNLGHDTMYWYKQDSKKFLKIMFSYNNKELIINETVPNRFSPKSPDKAHLNLHINSLELGDSAVYFCASSQQGNTGELFFGEGSRLTVL.

This clonotype was picked up many times. V is TRBV7-9 and J is TRBJ1-1; D remains ambiguous. Between the trimmed V and J ends, which lost 5 bases and 0 bases, there was a span of 7 bases. CDR3 length: 13 amino acids. Germline lookup yields CDR1 SEHNR and CDR2 FQNEAQ (reference sequence). The CDR3: CASSQQMNTEAFF. The DNA for the CDR3 is TGTGCCAGCAGCCAACAGATGAACACTGAAGCTTTCTTT. Together with reference TRBV7-9 and TRBJ1-1, the CDR3 gives the full variable domain: DTGVSQNPRHKITKRGQNVTFRCDPISEHNRLYWYRQTLGQGPEFLTYFQNEAQLEKSRLLSDRFSAERPKGSFSTLEIQRTEQGDSAMYLCASSQQMNTEAFFGQGTRLTVV.

In this sample, this clonotype is medium-sized. The chain combines TRBV5-1 with TRBJ2-2; D gene ambiguous. Deletions cut 0 bases from V and 7 bases from J, with 7 bases between. This CDR3 comprises 13 residues. Looked up from germline, CDR1 is SGHRS and CDR2 is YFSETQ. The CDR3 region is CASSLVRYGELFF. The CDR3 nucleotides read TGCGCCAGCAGCTTGGTTCGTTACGGGGAGCTGTTTTTT.

By share, this clonotype counts as medium-sized (0.01 to 0.1%). The genes are TRBV3-1 and TRBJ2-2; either TRBD1 or TRBD2 may supply D (5 bases each). The CDR3 consists of 16 residues. Germline lookup yields CDR1 LGHDT and CDR2 YNNKEL (reference sequence). V lost 0 bases and J 3 bases, leaving 11 bases between the germline ends. The CDR3 loop reads CASSQDRGVDTGELFF. CDR3 nucleotide sequence: TGTGCCAGCAGCCAAGATCGAGGGGTTGACACCGGGGAGCTGTTTTTT.

This clonotype was seen at least ten times. This sequence joins TRBV20-1 and TRBJ2-1; TRBD1 might be the D (6 bases). The CDR3 runs to 14 residues. V was shortened by 2 bases and J by 8 bases, with 16 bases between the two germline ends. Germline CDR1 reads DFQATT; CDR2 reads SNEGSKA (reference sequence). The chain's CDR3 is CSARLRQGFDEQFF. In DNA, the CDR3 is TGCAGTGCTAGATTGCGCCAGGGGTTCGATGAGCAGTTCTTC.

This clonotype was detected a few times. V and J are TRBV5-1 and TRBJ2-2; 8 bases align to TRBD1. The length of the CDR3 is 15 residues. V gave up 3 bases and J gave up 1 base; unmatched junction bases: 2. Germline CDR1 reads SGHRS; CDR2 reads YFSETQ. Written as DNA, the CDR3 is TGCGCCAGCAGCTCCGACAGGGGGAACACCGGGGAGCTGTTTTTT. Translating gives CASSSDRGNTGELFF.

Ten or more counts support this clonotype. This sequence joins TRBV18 and TRBJ2-3, with 11 bases fitting TRBD2. This CDR3 region has 19 residues. The V gene end was trimmed by 4 bases and the J gene end by 6 bases; junction bases not matched to a gene: 18. Germline V gene lookup returns CDR1 KGHSH and CDR2 LQKENI. CDR3 residues: CASSLPGLAVARGTDTQYF. In DNA, the CDR3 is TGTGCCAGCTCACTCCCGGGACTAGCGGTAGCCCGGGGAACTGATACGCAGTATTTT.